This T cell receptor beta chain was found in a study of beta chain features in type 1 diabetes. CDR3 length: 17 residues. Germline V lookup: CDR1 LGHNA, CDR2 YSLEER. V lost 3 bases and J lost 5; bases outside the gene matches: 11. The sequenced template was cDNA made from the entire isolated RNA. Repertoires were generated with immunoSEQ multiplex PCR, while TCRdb's copy carries only in-frame clones and drops some. The sample contains approximately 160,000 clones, roughly 9% of which appear only once. Sorting based on CD45RO/CCR7/CD25/CD127/CD95/CD27 separated CD4+ naive, central memory, regulatory and stem cell-like memory cells. Sorting produced populations that all topped 98% purity. This clone was counted a few times. The antigen remains undetermined. Study-level points and caveats: With patients and controls alike, PCR might favor shorter templates to an equal degree.

The TCR comes from a woman aged 18 to 35 in good health. This chain uses TRBV4-3 with TRBJ2-1, with TRBD1 matching over 9 bases. Specimen: central memory CD4+ T cells from blood. The CDR3 protein is CASSHSKFRDRDNEQFF. DNA for the CDR3: TGCGCCAGCAGCCATTCAAAATTCCGGGACAGGGACAATGAGCAGTTCTTC.